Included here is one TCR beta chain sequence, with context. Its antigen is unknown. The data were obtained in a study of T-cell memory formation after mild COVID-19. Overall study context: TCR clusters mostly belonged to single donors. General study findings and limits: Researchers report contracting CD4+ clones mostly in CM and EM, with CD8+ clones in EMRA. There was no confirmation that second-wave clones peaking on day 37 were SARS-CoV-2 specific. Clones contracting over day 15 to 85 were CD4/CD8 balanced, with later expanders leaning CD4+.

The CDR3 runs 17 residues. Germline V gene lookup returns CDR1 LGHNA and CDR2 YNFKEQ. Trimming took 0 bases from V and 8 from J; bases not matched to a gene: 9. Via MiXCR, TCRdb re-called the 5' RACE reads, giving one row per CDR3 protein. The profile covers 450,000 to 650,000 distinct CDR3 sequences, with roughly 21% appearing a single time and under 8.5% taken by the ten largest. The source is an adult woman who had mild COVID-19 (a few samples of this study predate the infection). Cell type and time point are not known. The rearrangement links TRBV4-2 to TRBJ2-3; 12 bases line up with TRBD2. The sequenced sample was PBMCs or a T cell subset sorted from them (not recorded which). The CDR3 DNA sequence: TGTGCCAGCAGCCAAGAGCTAGCGGGAGGGCCTTTGGGTACGCAGTATTTT. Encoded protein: CASSQELAGGPLGTQYF.